This T cell receptor (beta chain) was captured by sequencing in a study of beta chain features in type 1 diabetes. Study information: The study examined about 110,000,000 sorted cells across all samples.

V lost 7 bases and J 0 bases, leaving 13 bases between the germline ends. The germline CDR1 and CDR2 sequences are SGHTA and FQGNSA. There are 14 residues in the CDR3. The collection from each donor was one heparinised blood draw averaging about 116 mL. Remarks on this clone: Antigen specificity is unknown.

The investigators reverse transcribed all of the isolated RNA, so they sequenced expressed TCRB transcripts. For naive, central memory and regulatory T cell samples, reads averaged around 3.6 million. Repertoires were generated with immunoSEQ multiplex PCR, while TCRdb's copy carries only in-frame clones and drops some. The data hold about 27,000 clones, with roughly three fifths observed a single time. Study-wide results and limits: Type 1 diabetes patients showed a moderate but significant shortening of TCRB CDR3s in all four CD4+ subsets.

The clonotype originates from a woman aged 18-29 years with type 1 diabetes. The sample consisted of Tregs from blood. V usage is TRBV7-2 and J usage is TRBJ2-7, with D possibly TRBD1 on 6 matching bases. CDR3 amino acids: CASTQGPVSYEQYF. The CDR3 nucleotides read TGTGCCAGCACACAGGGTCCTGTCTCCTACGAGCAGTACTTC.